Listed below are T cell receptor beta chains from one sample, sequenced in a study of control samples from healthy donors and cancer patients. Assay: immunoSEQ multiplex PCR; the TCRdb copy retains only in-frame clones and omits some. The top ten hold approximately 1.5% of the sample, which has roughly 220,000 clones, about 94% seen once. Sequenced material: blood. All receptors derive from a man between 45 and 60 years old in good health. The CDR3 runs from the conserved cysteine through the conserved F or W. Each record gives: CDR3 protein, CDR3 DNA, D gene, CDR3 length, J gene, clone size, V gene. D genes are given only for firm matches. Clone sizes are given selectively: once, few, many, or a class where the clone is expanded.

CASSPKTGNTEAFF,TGTGCCAGCTCGCCCAAGACAGGGAACACTGAAGCTTTCTTT,.,14,TRBJ1-1,.,TRBV18
CASSIRTTNTGELFF,TGTGCCAGTAGTATCCGGACTACGAACACCGGGGAGCTGTTTTTT,.,15,TRBJ2-2,.,TRBV19
CAISGEGREGGAEAFF,TGTGCCATCAGTGGGGAAGGACGAGAGGGTGGAGCTGAAGCTTTCTTT,.,16,TRBJ1-1,.,TRBV10-3
CASSVGGVSSYEQYF,TGTGCCAGCAGCGTAGGGGGGGTGTCGTCGTACGAGCAGTACTTC,.,15,TRBJ2-7,.,TRBV9
CSVAGTGAGTQYF,TGCAGCGTCGCCGGGACCGGAGCGGGGACCCAGTACTTC,.,13,TRBJ2-5,.,TRBV29-1
CASSLTGNSPLHF,TGTGCCAGCAGCTTAACAGGGAATTCACCCCTCCACTTT,.,13,TRBJ1-6,.,TRBV11-2
CASSPQGQANTEAFF,TGTGCCAGCAGCCCACAGGGACAGGCGAACACTGAAGCTTTCTTT,TRBD1,15,TRBJ1-1,.,TRBV6-2/TRBV6-3
CATSDPDRKAGELFF,TGTGCCACCAGTGATCCGGACAGGAAGGCCGGGGAGCTGTTTTTT,TRBD1,15,TRBJ2-2,.,TRBV24-1
CASTHWGGRGTEAFF,TGTGCCAGCACCCACTGGGGAGGAAGGGGCACTGAAGCTTTCTTT,.,15,TRBJ1-1,.,TRBV5-6
CASSLVQGTSGNTIYF,TGTGCCAGCAGCTTGGTCCAGGGGACATCTGGAAACACCATATATTTT,.,16,TRBJ1-3,.,TRBV5-4
CASSWTGGREQYF,TGCGCCAGCAGCTGGACAGGGGGCAGAGAGCAGTACTTC,TRBD1,13,TRBJ2-7,few,TRBV5-1
CASSYLITGELFF,TGCGCCAGCAGTTACCTGATAACCGGGGAGCTGTTTTTT,.,13,TRBJ2-2,.,TRBV10-1
CSVEGNNEKLFF,TGCAGCGTTGAAGGGAATAATGAAAAACTGTTTTTT,.,12,TRBJ1-4,once,TRBV29-1
CASSLRNIQETQYF,TGCGCCAGCAGCCTCAGGAATATACAAGAGACCCAGTACTTC,.,14,TRBJ2-5,.,TRBV5-1
CASSRTRSNEAFF,TGCGCCAGCAGCCGAACCCGCTCAAATGAAGCTTTCTTT,.,13,TRBJ1-1,.,TRBV10-1
CASSSSGGADEQFF,TGTGCCAGCAGCAGCTCTGGGGGGGCCGATGAGCAGTTCTTC,.,14,TRBJ2-1,.,TRBV5-6